The source of this TCR beta chain is a study of vaccination and CD4 T cells after COVID-19. As concerns this clonotype: Its antigen is unidentified.

The Oncomine TCR Beta short-read assay sequenced DNA from cultured CD4+ T cells. Scientists extracted genomic DNA from CD4+ T cells grown in culture. TCRdb re-called the PCR reads through MiXCR, storing one row per CDR3 protein. The sample holds 14,000 to 15,000 distinct CDR3 sequences; about 55% are singletons and the top ten take about 4.2%. Stated treatment: roughly 10-day PBMC culture with coronavirus spike peptide pools or control peptides (ViraFEST assay). After culture for 10 days, isolation of CD4+ T cells was performed by negative selection. The sequenced sample was CD4+ T cells from blood, cultured in vitro, obtained before SARS-CoV-2 vaccination. The TCR comes from a human donor who had recovered from COVID-19.

CDR3 sequence reads: CASSSHDGLGTEAFF. In DNA form, the CDR3 reads TGTGCCAGCAGCTCCCACGACGGACTTGGAACTGAAGCTTTCTTT. The V and J genes are TRBV7-9 and TRBJ1-1, with D unresolved. V shed 4 bases and J shed 5 bases, with 17 bases lying between them. Germline-derived CDR1 and CDR2 are SEHNR and FQNEAQ (reference sequence). This CDR3 has 15 amino acids.